Shown below are 18 T cell receptor beta chains from a single sample sequenced in a study of T-cell reconstitution after alpha-beta-depleted transplantation in children. Preparation of the TCRbeta library was carried out with unique molecular identifiers. Each CDR3 protein gets one entry after TCRdb re-called the PCR reads with MiXCR. The data hold 500,000 or so distinct CDR3 sequences, with roughly 33% observed a single time. The source material was PBMCs from the stem cell graft donor, sampled from the stem cell graft. These receptors all come from a human donor who donated a stem cell graft to a child with aplastic anemia.

The chain has TRBV12-3 or TRBV12-4 and TRBJ2-1; 7 nucleotides agree with TRBD2. Trimming took 11 bases from V and 1 from J; bases not matched to a gene: 11. This CDR3 has 15 amino acids. The CDR3, as DNA: TGTGCCGACTCGGTGGGAGGGTCTTCCTACAATGAGCAGTTCTTC. Encoded protein: CADSVGGSSYNEQFF.

The chain recombines TRBV7-9 with TRBJ2-3; 9 nucleotides agree with TRBD2. The CDR3 is 16 residues long. V shed 5 bases, J shed 2 bases, and the junction held 8 bases outside the gene matches. Germline CDR1 and CDR2: SEHNR and FQNEAQ (reference sequence). In DNA, the CDR3 is TGTGCCAGCAGCCCCCCTAGCGGGAAAAACACAGATACGCAGTATTTT. Residues: CASSPPSGKNTDTQYF.

This chain links TRBV6-6 with TRBJ2-1, with D possibly being TRBD2 (6 bases). V was cut by 7 bases and J by 4 bases, with 11 bases left in between. The CDR3 has 13 amino acids. CDR1 and CDR2 from the germline V gene are MNHNY and SVGAGI (reference sequence). CDR3 nucleotide sequence: TGTGCCAGCACCGGAGGGACTTACAATGAGCAGTTCTTC. Encoded protein: CASTGGTYNEQFF.

The chain links TRBV29-1 to TRBJ2-7; tentatively, D is TRBD1 (5 bases). This CDR3 spans 13 amino acids. CDR1 is SQVTM and CDR2 is ANQGSEA in the germline V gene. Trimming took off 1 base at V and 5 bases at J, with 12 bases between the two ends. The chain's CDR3 is CSVEAERRDEQYF. In DNA form, the CDR3 reads TGCAGCGTTGAAGCGGAGCGCAGGGACGAGCAGTACTTC.

This rearrangement joins TRBV7-2 to TRBJ2-2; 14 bases match TRBD2. Germline CDR1 SGHTA, CDR2 FQGNSA. The CDR3 has 16 amino acids. V was clipped by 5 bases and J by 7 bases; unmatched bases: 6. CDR3 sequence: CASSQGLAGVGGELFF. CDR3 bases: TGTGCCAGCAGCCAGGGACTAGCGGGAGTCGGCGGGGAGCTGTTTTTT.

V is TRBV28 and J is TRBJ2-3; TRBD2 matches at 10 bases. Germline V lookup: CDR1 MDHEN, CDR2 SYDVKM. With 6 bases clipped from V and 6 bases from J, the junction kept 12 bases outside the gene matches. The CDR3 totals 16 residues. As DNA, the CDR3 is TGTGCCAGCAGCTACGTCAGCGGGAGGGACAGGGATACGCAGTATTTT. Translated: CASSYVSGRDRDTQYF.

The rearrangement links TRBV7-9 to TRBJ1-1, with 8 bases aligning to TRBD1. CDR1 and CDR2 from the germline V gene are SEHNR and FQNEAQ (reference sequence). The CDR3 is 16 residues long. Unmatched junction bases numbered 11, after V lost 2 bases and J lost 6 bases. The CDR3 reads CASSLTSGQGAAEAFF. The CDR3 nucleotides read TGTGCCAGCAGCTTAACATCCGGACAGGGTGCGGCTGAAGCTTTCTTT. The variable domain in full, with the rest retrieved from reference TRBV7-9 and TRBJ1-1, is DTGVSQNPRHKITKRGQNVTFRCDPISEHNRLYWYRQTLGQGPEFLTYFQNEAQLEKSRLLSDRFSAERPKGSFSTLEIQRTEQGDSAMYLCASSLTSGQGAAEAFFGQGTRLTVV.

J is TRBJ2-5 and V is TRBV19; weak D call: TRBD1 (6 bases). CDR1 and CDR2 from the germline V gene are LNHDA and SQIVND (reference sequence). Trimming pared 4 bases from V and 1 base from J, leaving 16 bases between. This CDR3 is built from 16 residues. The CDR3: CASSSIGTRIQETQYF. Written as DNA, the CDR3 is TGTGCCAGTAGTAGCATTGGGACACGGATCCAAGAGACCCAGTACTTC. Supplemented by reference TRBV19 and TRBJ2-5, the full variable domain reads DGGITQSPKYLFRKEGQNVTLSCEQNLNHDAMYWYRQDPGQGLRLIYYSQIVNDFQKGDIAEGYSVSREKKESFPLTVTSAQKNPTAFYLCASSSIGTRIQETQYFGPGTRLLVL.

The chain recombines TRBV5-6 with TRBJ1-1; D gene unclear. The CDR3 covers 13 residues. V dropped 2 bases and J dropped 5 bases, with 10 bases sitting between them. The germline V gene encodes CDR1 SGHDT and CDR2 YYEEEE. Written as DNA, the CDR3 is TGTGCCAGCAGCTTTTTTTCCGGGACTGAAGCTTTCTTT. Protein: CASSFFSGTEAFF.

V gene TRBV27 combines with J gene TRBJ2-5, with TRBD2 as a possible D gene (5 bases). This CDR3 has 13 residues. Germline V CDR1 and CDR2: MNHEY, SMNVEV (reference sequence). V was trimmed by 5 bases and J by 5 bases, leaving 12 bases between them. CDR3 sequence: CASSPRTGETQYF. The CDR3 DNA sequence: TGTGCCAGCAGTCCCCGGACGGGGGAGACCCAGTACTTC.

This chain links TRBV20-1 with TRBJ2-7; 8 bases are shared with TRBD2. This CDR3 spans 11 amino acids. Per germline, CDR1 DFQATT and CDR2 SNEGSKA (reference sequence). Losses at the gene ends were 3 bases for V and 7 bases for J; bases not matched to a gene: 2. The CDR3 protein is CSARGLGEQYV. CDR3 DNA: TGCAGTGCTAGGGGACTAGGAGAGCAGTACGTC.

The rearrangement links TRBV5-5 to TRBJ2-7, with D possibly TRBD1 on 6 matching bases. Germline CDR1 is SGHKS and CDR2 is YYEKEE (reference sequence). The CDR3 runs to 15 residues. Trimming removed 4 bases from V and 3 bases from J, with 17 bases in between. The CDR3, as DNA: TGTGCCAGCAGCCCAATCACCAGGGGCAGCTACGAGCAGTACTTC. Translating it yields CASSPITRGSYEQYF.

Ten or more counts support this clonotype. V and J are TRBV18 and TRBJ1-2; 7 nucleotides agree with TRBD1. The V gene's germline CDR1 is KGHSH and CDR2 LQKENI. The CDR3 covers 14 residues. V shed 6 bases, J shed 2 bases, and the junction held 6 bases outside the gene matches. CDR3 nucleotides: TGTGCCAGCTCGCCCGGGACAGACAACTATGGCTACACCTTC. The encoded protein is CASSPGTDNYGYTF.

CDR3 residues: CASSPTRGHEQFF. DNA for the CDR3: TGCGCCAGCAGCCCCACCCGAGGCCATGAGCAGTTCTTC. This sequence joins TRBV5-1 and TRBJ2-1; D is unclear. Germline CDR1 and CDR2: SGHRS and YFSETQ. The V gene lost 4 bases and the J gene lost 8 bases, with 13 bases spanning the gap. The CDR3 runs to 13 residues.

In its sample, this clonotype was seen once. Sequence at one end of the junction differs from germline and may be a read error. This rearrangement joins TRBV6-1 to TRBJ2-4, with 10 bases identical to TRBD2. Germline V gene lookup returns CDR1 MNHNS and CDR2 SASEGT. The CDR3 spans 14 residues. Written as DNA, the CDR3 is TGTGCCAGCAGGCGTACTAGCGGGGAAAACAGTCAGTACTTC. Translating it yields CASRRTSGENSQYF.

This chain connects TRBV29-1 to TRBJ2-1, with D unresolved. V shed 7 bases and J shed 2 bases, with 12 bases lying between them. This CDR3 is 13 amino acids long. Germline CDR1 reads SQVTM; CDR2 reads ANQGSEA. The chain's CDR3 is CSAPGATYNEQFF. DNA for the CDR3: TGCAGCGCCCCCGGAGCTACCTACAATGAGCAGTTCTTC.

The sample holds a few counts of this clonotype. The chain uses TRBV4-3 and TRBJ1-6; no firm D call. With 3 bases removed from V and 8 bases from J, the gap between germline ends came to 11 bases. The CDR3 totals 14 residues. CDR1 and CDR2 from the germline V gene are LGHNA and YSLEER. The CDR3 coding sequence is TGCGCCAGCAGCCAGGCGGCAGAGTATTCACCCCTCCACTTT. The encoded protein is CASSQAAEYSPLHF.

The gene calls are TRBV7-8 and TRBJ2-7; D unresolved. Germline values: CDR1 SGHVS, CDR2 FQNEAQ. V gave up 2 bases and J gave up 2 bases, with 16 bases separating them. The CDR3 runs 16 residues. Here the CDR3 reads CASSLMGSQTPYEQYV. The CDR3 bases are TGTGCCAGCAGCTTAATGGGTAGTCAGACGCCCTACGAGCAGTACGTC.